The 25 T cell receptor beta chains below come from one sample, sequenced in a study of siplizumab effects on memory and regulatory T cells. Only in-frame clones appear in the TCRdb table, and some are missing; sequencing was by immunoSEQ multiplex PCR. The data show about 48,000 clones, with approximately 84% seen just once and roughly 0.3% held by the top ten. Material for sequencing was naive CD8+ T cells sorted from blood. These receptor sequences come from a human donor in good health.

In its sample, this clone was seen a few times. This chain joins TRBV7-9 and TRBJ1-5, with a weak D call TRBD1 (6 bases). V was trimmed by 5 bases and J by 2 bases, leaving 13 bases between them. Germline-derived CDR1 and CDR2 are SEHNR and FQNEAQ (reference sequence). The CDR3 loop spans 15 amino acids. CDR3 DNA: TGTGCCAGCAGCCCCTCGGCAGGGGGCAATCAGCCCCAGCATTTT. The encoded protein is CASSPSAGGNQPQHF.

The chain joins TRBV19 to TRBJ1-2; no definite D call. V was pared by 3 bases and J by 8 bases, with 16 bases between. Per the germline V gene, CDR1 is LNHDA and CDR2 is SQIVND (reference sequence). The CDR3 is made up of 14 amino acids. CDR3 nucleotides: TGTGCCAGTAGTATCGGGTTAGGAAATGGCGGCTACACCTTC. Translation gives CASSIGLGNGGYTF.

The gene calls are TRBV15 and TRBJ1-2, with a weak D call TRBD1 (5 bases). V was trimmed by 4 bases and J by 4 bases, leaving 13 bases between them. This CDR3 is built from 14 residues. Germline lookup yields CDR1 LNHNV and CDR2 YYDKDF (reference sequence). In nucleotides, the CDR3 is TGTGCCACCAGCATTAGAGGGAGGGGCTATGGCTACACCTTC. Its translation: CATSIRGRGYGYTF.

This rearrangement joins TRBV4-1 to TRBJ1-5; no reliable D call. V was pared by 0 bases and J by 4 bases, with 7 bases between. The germline CDR1 and CDR2 sequences are MGHRA and YSYEKL. The CDR3 consists of 14 residues. Here the CDR3 DNA reads TGCGCCAGCAGCCAAGATGGCGGGAATCAGCCCCAGCATTTT. This gives the protein CASSQDGGNQPQHF.

J is TRBJ2-3 and V is TRBV21-1; the DNA was not used to check the table's D call, TRBD2. TRBV21-1 is a documented pseudogene. This CDR3 has 16 amino acids. CDR3 DNA: TGTGCCAGCAGCAAAGATCGCGGGACTAGCACAGATACGCAGTATTTT. Its translation is CASSKDRGTSTDTQYF.

The genes are TRBV6-4 and TRBJ1-1, with no clear D. Germline CDR1 reads MRHNA; CDR2 reads SNTAGT. This CDR3 spans 14 amino acids. The V end lost 2 bases, the J end lost 6 bases, and 13 bases lay between the germline ends. The CDR3 DNA reads TGTGCCAGCAGTGACGAGGAGGGTAGTGCTGAAGCTTTCTTT. Encoded protein: CASSDEEGSAEAFF.

The V and J genes are TRBV7-6 and TRBJ2-1; 9 nucleotides line up with TRBD1. CDR3 size: 15 residues. Germline CDR1 reads SGHVS; CDR2 reads FNYEAQ. Trimming at V came to 5 bases and at J to 2 bases, leaving 4 bases not matched to a gene. CDR3 amino acids: CASSVDRGTYNEQFF. CDR3 coding DNA: TGTGCCAGCAGCGTGGACAGGGGCACCTACAATGAGCAGTTCTTC.

The chain couples TRBV27 to TRBJ1-4; tentative D call: TRBD1 (5 bases). Trimming took 11 bases from V and 5 from J, leaving 24 bases between them. CDR3 length: 16 amino acids. CDR1 and CDR2 from the germline V gene are MNHEY and SMNVEV (reference sequence). The CDR3 DNA sequence: TGTGCCGTATTCGATCAGGGTATCAAGGTGAATGAAAAACTGTTTTTT. It is translated as CAVFDQGIKVNEKLFF.

This sequence joins TRBV1 and TRBJ2-7; TRBD1 reflects the table's D call only, with no check against the DNA. TRBV1 is given as a pseudogene. CDR3 length: 16 amino acids. For the CDR3, the DNA is TGCACCAGCAGCCAAGATTTAGGGACAGACTGGAACGAGCAGTACTTC. Encoded protein: CTSSQDLGTDWNEQYF.

This clone was observed a few times. V gene TRBV2 combines with J gene TRBJ1-1; D gene unclear. CDR3 length equals 12 residues. Trimming took 3 bases from V and 7 from J, leaving 9 bases between them. Germline V CDR1 and CDR2: SNHLY, FYNNEI. The CDR3 protein is CASSDAQDEAFF. In nucleotides, the CDR3 is TGTGCCAGCAGTGACGCTCAGGATGAAGCTTTCTTT.

This chain connects TRBV7-9 to TRBJ1-1; a possible D gene is TRBD1 (5 bases). CDR3 length: 12 amino acids. The V gene's germline CDR1 is SEHNR and CDR2 FQNEAQ (reference sequence). V was pared by 5 bases and J by 8 bases, with 12 bases between. DNA for the CDR3: TGTGCCAGCAGCCCAGGGACCCCGGAAGCTTTCTTT. Translation gives CASSPGTPEAFF.

This chain connects TRBV6-1 to TRBJ2-6; D is perhaps TRBD1 (5 bases). The germline gives CDR1 MNHNS, CDR2 SASEGT. V lost 6 bases, J lost 0 bases, and 9 bases lay in between. This CDR3 comprises 15 residues. CDR3 DNA sequence: TGTGCCAGCAGAGCCCAGGGCTCTGGGGCCAACGTCCTGACTTTC. Protein: CASRAQGSGANVLTF.

This clone was observed a few times. V is TRBV5-4 and J is TRBJ1-1; possible D gene TRBD1, 6 bases. V was trimmed by 3 bases and J by 0 bases, leaving 9 bases between them. Germline V lookup: CDR1 SGHNT, CDR2 YYREEE (reference sequence). The CDR3 extends over 14 amino acids. CDR3 nucleotides: TGTGCCAGCAGCTACAGGGACTTGAACACTGAAGCTTTCTTT. Protein sequence: CASSYRDLNTEAFF.

The chain joins TRBV7-9 to TRBJ2-7; D remains unclear. Trimming stripped 1 base from V and 6 bases from J, with 13 bases between. This CDR3 is built from 14 residues. Germline-derived CDR1 and CDR2 are SEHNR and FQNEAQ (reference sequence). For the CDR3, the DNA is TGTGCCAGCAGCTTAGGCTCAGTGTTGGGCGAGCAGTACTTC. The encoded protein is CASSLGSVLGEQYF.

The gene calls are TRBV7-2 and TRBJ2-4; 7 nucleotides align to TRBD1. The J segment lost 8 bases and the V segment lost 4 bases, leaving 11 bases of the junction unmatched. The CDR3 consists of 15 residues. From germline, CDR1 is SGHTA and CDR2 FQGNSA. CDR3 protein: CASSWTGGLGDIQYF. CDR3 DNA sequence: TGTGCCAGCAGCTGGACAGGAGGCCTGGGGGACATTCAGTACTTC.

The chain combines TRBV6-6 with TRBJ2-7; D gene ambiguous. Germline V gene sequence: CDR1 MNHNY, CDR2 SVGAGI (reference sequence). This CDR3 is built from 14 residues. The V end lost 6 bases, the J end lost 1 base, and 13 bases lay between the germline ends. DNA for the CDR3: TGTGCCAGCAGACCCAGCAGTTATTCCTACGAGCAGTACTTC. Protein: CASRPSSYSYEQYF.

The J gene is TRBJ2-6, the V gene TRBV7-6; tentatively, D is TRBD2 (5 bases). The CDR3 runs 18 residues. Germline CDR1 and CDR2: SGHVS and FNYEAQ. Trimming pared 1 base from V and 0 bases from J, leaving 13 bases between. CDR3 amino acids: CASSLGAGSSSGANVLTF. The CDR3 DNA is TGTGCCAGCAGCTTAGGCGCGGGTTCGAGCTCTGGGGCCAACGTCCTGACTTTC.

V and J are TRBV6-6 and TRBJ1-5; D not resolved. In germline, CDR1 is MNHNY, CDR2 SVGAGI (reference sequence). This CDR3 has 14 amino acids. V was trimmed by 5 bases and J by 3 bases, leaving 11 bases between them. The CDR3 DNA follows: TGTGCCAGCAGTCTCCTGGCCTCCAATCAGCCCCAGCATTTT. This sequence encodes CASSLLASNQPQHF.

The rearrangement joins TRBV30 to TRBJ2-6, with D hard to call. Trimming shortened V by 1 base and J by 0 bases, and 4 bases separated the two germline ends. This CDR3 has 14 residues. Germline CDR1 GTSNPN, CDR2 SVGIG (reference sequence). The CDR3 nucleotides read TGTGCCTGGAGTGAGGTCTCTGGGGCCAACGTCCTGACTTTC. Its protein product is CAWSEVSGANVLTF.

The rearrangement links TRBV5-1 to TRBJ2-7, with D possibly TRBD1 on 6 matching bases. CDR3 length: 15 residues. V lost 1 base and J lost 6, with 17 bases in between. Germline CDR1 is SGHRS and CDR2 is YFSETQ. CDR3 residues: CASSLLGTNLLEQYF. CDR3 coding DNA: TGCGCCAGCAGCTTGCTCGGGACAAACTTACTCGAGCAGTACTTC.

The genes are TRBV5-1 and TRBJ2-3; possibly TRBD2 for D (5 bases). Germline CDR1 and CDR2: SGHRS and YFSETQ. This CDR3 comprises 19 residues. Trimming left V 0 bases short and J 1 base short, with 21 bases between. The CDR3 nucleotides are TGCGCCAGCAGCTTGGTAGGGCGGGTAGTCTCCTACGGCACAGATACGCAGTATTTT. Translating gives CASSLVGRVVSYGTDTQYF.

CDR3 sequence (DNA): TGTGCCAGTAGTCCCTACACGAACACTGAAGCTTTCTTT. Its translation is CASSPYTNTEAFF. The gene calls are TRBV19 and TRBJ1-1; D is uncertain. CDR1 is LNHDA and CDR2 is SQIVND in the germline V gene (reference sequence). The V and J ends lost 5 bases and 1 base respectively, with 8 bases between them. The CDR3 has 13 residues.

V gene TRBV27 combines with J gene TRBJ2-2; possible D gene TRBD2, 6 bases. The CDR3 length is 15 residues. Trimming removed 5 bases from V and 6 bases from J, with 16 bases in between. CDR1 is MNHEY and CDR2 is SMNVEV in the germline V gene (reference sequence). The CDR3 protein is CASSLSGLQAGELFF. Here the CDR3 DNA reads TGTGCCAGCAGTCTTTCGGGACTCCAAGCCGGGGAGCTGTTTTTT.

This chain connects TRBV19 to TRBJ1-5; 10 bases align to TRBD1. Germline-derived CDR1 and CDR2 are LNHDA and SQIVND (reference sequence). The CDR3 loop spans 15 amino acids. Losses at the gene ends were 3 bases for V and 4 bases for J; bases not matched to a gene: 3. CDR3 nucleotides: TGTGCCAGTAGTATCGGGACAGGGGAAAATCAGCCCCAGCATTTT. Translated, it gives CASSIGTGENQPQHF.

The V call is TRBV29-1, the J call TRBJ2-7; a weak D match, TRBD1 (5 bases). The ends were cut back, 6 bases at V and 0 bases at J, with 6 bases in the middle. The CDR3 length is 11 residues. The germline V gene has CDR1 SQVTM and CDR2 ANQGSEA. The CDR3 coding sequence is TGCAGCGTAGACAGCTCCTACGAGCAGTACTTC. Encoded protein: CSVDSSYEQYF.